Included here is one T cell receptor beta chain sequence, with context. Antigen specificity is unknown. This sample is part of a study of identifying expanded T cells in peripheral blood. The germline gives CDR1 SGHNT, CDR2 YYREEE (reference sequence). The junction had 11 bases not matched to a gene; V was cut back by 5 bases and J by 5 bases. This CDR3 contains 15 residues. Collection occurred without any documented infections or immune events in donors. Findings and caveats of the study: Across healthy donors, higher total template counts meant significantly greater approximately 2-week count variance. About 1.2 clones differed between technical replicates, versus about 17 and 20 over time.

Assay used: immunoSEQ multiplex PCR; TCRdb lists only in-frame clones, some missing. The sample contains around 100,000 clones, about 89% of which appear only once. The receptor was derived from a person aged 18 to 75 in good health. The V call is TRBV5-4, the J call TRBJ2-5; TRBD2 agrees at 8 bases. The sequenced sample consisted of blood. CDR3 loop: CASRTSGLPGETQYF. The CDR3 bases are TGTGCCAGCAGAACTAGCGGCCTCCCTGGGGAGACCCAGTACTTC.